The 17 T cell receptor beta chains presented below share a single source sample, sequenced in a study of shared T cell receptors in the human thymus. Clones were sequenced by immunoSEQ multiplex PCR, and TCRdb holds only the in-frame ones, with some missing. The sample contains about 660,000 clones, around 89% of which appear only once. These sequences were also reported in another study, on human thymus T cells.

The sample taken for sequencing was thymocytes. The receptors were gathered from a boy in the first two years of life with a congenital heart defect.

This clone was seen a few times. This chain joins TRBV15 and TRBJ2-1; 9 bases are a match to TRBD2. Germline CDR1 reads LNHNV; CDR2 reads YYDKDF (reference sequence). V was clipped by 5 bases and J by 0 bases; unmatched bases: 5. The CDR3 loop spans 16 amino acids. CDR3 coding DNA: TGTGCCACCAGCGGGGTTAGCGGGAGCTCCTACAATGAGCAGTTCTTC. This codes for CATSGVSGSSYNEQFF.

This clone showed up just a few times. The V call is TRBV4-2, the J call TRBJ2-2; 7 bases map to TRBD1. Germline V gives CDR1 LGHNA, CDR2 YNFKEQ. This CDR3 has 17 residues. With V trimmed by 5 bases and J by 5 bases, 14 bases remained unmatched. The CDR3 DNA follows: TGTGCCAGCAGCTCACATGCCCCACAGGGGCGGACCGGGGAGCTGTTTTTT. It yields the protein CASSSHAPQGRTGELFF.

V is TRBV5-1 and J is TRBJ2-3, with TRBD2 matching over 12 bases. J gave up 2 bases and V 1 base, and 5 bases lay outside the gene matches. Germline CDR1 and CDR2: SGHRS and YFSETQ. The CDR3 runs to 17 residues. The CDR3 here is CASSLRTSGIYTDTQYF. DNA for the CDR3: TGCGCCAGCAGCTTGAGGACTAGCGGGATCTACACAGATACGCAGTATTTT.

This chain joins TRBV2 and TRBJ1-5; 8 bases line up with TRBD1. Germline CDR1 is SNHLY and CDR2 is FYNNEI. After removal of 6 bases from V and 6 bases from J, the junction contained 16 bases not matched to a gene. The CDR3 consists of 17 residues. The CDR3 DNA reads as TGTGCCAGCAGACAACCGGATGAGGACAGGGCGGGTCAGCCCCAGCATTTT. This encodes CASRQPDEDRAGQPQHF.

This clone was detected only a few times. The rearrangement joins TRBV5-4 to TRBJ2-7; D gene uncertain. Germline V CDR1 and CDR2: SGHNT, YYREEE (reference sequence). Trimming took off 3 bases at V and 1 base at J, with 11 bases between the two ends. The CDR3 consists of 14 residues. The CDR3 sequence is CASSSLGASYEQYF. For the CDR3, the DNA is TGTGCCAGCAGCTCCCTGGGCGCTTCCTACGAGCAGTACTTC. The full variable domain, with the rest looked up from reference TRBV5-4 and TRBJ2-7, is ETGVTQSPTHLIKTRGQQVTLRCSSQSGHNTVSWYQQALGQGPQFIFQYYREEENGRGNFPPRFSGLQFPNYSSELNVNALELDDSALYLCASSSLGASYEQYFGPGTRLTVT.

J is TRBJ2-2 and V is TRBV7-3; 9 bases align to TRBD2. The J segment lost 0 bases and the V segment lost 5 bases, leaving 4 bases of the junction unmatched. CDR1 and CDR2 from the germline V gene are SGHTA and FQGTGA. The CDR3 length is 16 residues. CDR3 sequence: CASSTTSGANTGELFF. The DNA for the CDR3 is TGTGCCAGCAGCACGACTAGCGGAGCGAACACCGGGGAGCTGTTTTTT.

The chain combines TRBV21-1 with TRBJ2-1; the D segment call TRBD1 is taken from the table without a DNA check. TRBV21-1 has pseudogene status. This CDR3 comprises 15 residues. For the CDR3, the DNA is TGTGCCAGCAGCAAAGCAGACAGGGGTAACAATGAGCAGTTCTTC. It yields the protein CASSKADRGNNEQFF.

This clone appeared once. The J gene is TRBJ2-3, the V gene TRBV28; 9 nucleotides line up with TRBD1. Germline assignment: CDR1 MDHEN and CDR2 SYDVKM. With 3 bases clipped from V and 5 bases from J, the junction kept 9 bases outside the gene matches. The CDR3 has 16 residues. CDR3 amino acids: CASSFLHRGLGDTQYF. In DNA form, the CDR3 reads TGTGCCAGCAGTTTCCTCCACAGGGGGCTAGGAGATACGCAGTATTTT. Full variable domain (rest looked up from reference TRBV28 and TRBJ2-3): DVKVTQSSRYLVKRTGEKVFLECVQDMDHENMFWYRQDPGLGLRLIYFSYDVKMKEKGDIPEGYSVSREKKERFSLILESASTNQTSMYLCASSFLHRGLGDTQYFGPGTRLTVL.

The chain couples TRBV29-1 to TRBJ2-1; D is undetermined. CDR3 length: 15 amino acids. V lost 0 bases, J lost 3 bases, and 12 bases lay in between. CDR1 and CDR2 (germline): SQVTM, ANQGSEA. CDR3: CSVEDLSEIYNEQFF. The CDR3 DNA reads as TGCAGCGTTGAAGATTTAAGCGAAATCTACAATGAGCAGTTCTTC.

The CDR3 DNA sequence: TGTGCCATCAGTGACCGGCGGGAGGGCCCCGATACGCAGTATTTT. It encodes CAISDRREGPDTQYF. This chain uses TRBV10-3 with TRBJ2-3, with TRBD2 identical over 9 bases. Germline V gene lookup returns CDR1 ENHRY and CDR2 SYGVKD. There are 15 residues in the CDR3. V lost 3 bases, J lost 6 bases, and 7 bases stayed unmatched.

The chain uses TRBV13 and TRBJ2-7; 7 bases fit TRBD2. V gave up 5 bases and J gave up 5 bases; unmatched junction bases: 15. The CDR3 has 16 residues. Germline V gene data show CDR1 as PRHDT and CDR2 as FYEKMQ (reference sequence). The CDR3 nucleotides are TGTGCCAGCAGCCCAACACGGGGGGAGCGCCTTGACGAGCAGTACTTC. Its protein is CASSPTRGERLDEQYF.

This chain uses TRBV10-3 with TRBJ2-1, with D perhaps matching TRBD2 (5 bases). Deletions cut 4 bases from V and 12 bases from J, with 16 bases between. Germline lookup yields CDR1 ENHRY and CDR2 SYGVKD. The CDR3 has 13 residues. CDR3 sequence (DNA): TGTGCCATCAGTGGTACCGCTGGGGAGATGCAGTTCTTC. Residues: CAISGTAGEMQFF.

This clone was seen a single time. This chain joins TRBV9 and TRBJ2-1, with 9 bases that match TRBD1. V shed 6 bases, J shed 10 bases, and the junction held 11 bases outside the gene matches. Germline-derived CDR1 and CDR2 are SGDLS and YYNGEE. The CDR3 extends over 14 amino acids. CDR3 nucleotide sequence: TGTGCCAGCAACCCCGACCAGGGACAGGGAGAGCAGTTCTTC. Protein sequence: CASNPDQGQGEQFF.

The V call is TRBV5-5, the J call TRBJ2-5; possibly TRBD2 for D (5 bases). This CDR3 spans 16 amino acids. Germline assignment: CDR1 SGHKS and CDR2 YYEKEE (reference sequence). Trimming took off 3 bases at V and 0 bases at J, with 15 bases between the two ends. The CDR3 DNA follows: TGTGCCAGCAGCTCGTCCGGGATCCCAGACCAAGAGACCCAGTACTTC. As protein: CASSSSGIPDQETQYF.

The chain employs TRBV11-3 and TRBJ2-7; 11 bases map to TRBD2. This CDR3 has 15 residues. V was clipped by 1 base and J by 3 bases; unmatched bases: 2. Germline assignment: CDR1 SGHNT and CDR2 YENEEA. The CDR3 region is CASSLVGTSGYEQYF. In DNA form, the CDR3 reads TGTGCCAGCAGCTTAGTGGGGACTAGCGGCTACGAGCAGTACTTC.

The gene calls are TRBV13 and TRBJ2-1; tentative D call: TRBD2 (5 bases). The ends were cut back, 1 base at V and 8 bases at J, with 18 bases in the middle. The V gene's germline CDR1 is PRHDT and CDR2 FYEKMQ (reference sequence). This CDR3 is built from 16 residues. CDR3 in amino acids: CASSLATAMRVDEQFF. The DNA for the CDR3 is TGTGCCAGCAGCTTAGCGACCGCAATGAGGGTGGATGAGCAGTTCTTC.

The chain is built from TRBV5-4 and TRBJ2-1, with a possible D match to TRBD2 (5 bases). The CDR3 spans 14 residues. The germline V and J ends were trimmed by 4 bases and 2 bases, with 10 bases remaining between them. CDR1 and CDR2 from the germline V gene are SGHNT and YYREEE (reference sequence). CDR3 DNA: TGTGCCAGCAGCCCGGAGCGGACCTACAATGAGCAGTTCTTC. This sequence encodes CASSPERTYNEQFF.